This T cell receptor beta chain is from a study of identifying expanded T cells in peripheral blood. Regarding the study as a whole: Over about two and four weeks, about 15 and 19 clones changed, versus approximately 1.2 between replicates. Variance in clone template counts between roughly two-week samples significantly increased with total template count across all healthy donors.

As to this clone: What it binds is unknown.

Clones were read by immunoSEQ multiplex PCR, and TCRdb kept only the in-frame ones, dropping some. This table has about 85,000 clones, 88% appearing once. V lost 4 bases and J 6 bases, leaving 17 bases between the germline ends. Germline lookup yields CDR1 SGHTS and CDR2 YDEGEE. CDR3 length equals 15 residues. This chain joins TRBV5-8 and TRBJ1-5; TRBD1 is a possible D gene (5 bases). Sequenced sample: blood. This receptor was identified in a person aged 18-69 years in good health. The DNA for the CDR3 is TGTGCCAGCAGCAACCGCCCCAGGGCGTTTCAGCCCCAGCATTTT. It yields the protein CASSNRPRAFQPQHF.